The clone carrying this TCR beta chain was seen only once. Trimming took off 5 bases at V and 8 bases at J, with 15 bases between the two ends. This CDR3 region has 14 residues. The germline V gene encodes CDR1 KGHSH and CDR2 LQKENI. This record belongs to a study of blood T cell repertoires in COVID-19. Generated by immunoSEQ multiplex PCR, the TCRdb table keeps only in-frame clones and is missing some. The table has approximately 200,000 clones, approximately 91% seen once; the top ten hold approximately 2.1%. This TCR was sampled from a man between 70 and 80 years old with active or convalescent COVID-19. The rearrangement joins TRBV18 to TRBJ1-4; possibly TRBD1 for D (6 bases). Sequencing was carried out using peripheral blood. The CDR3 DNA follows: TGTGCCAGCTCAACGGGACACGGTGGCGAAAAACTGTTTTTT. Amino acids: CASSTGHGGEKLFF.